This T cell receptor beta chain was sequenced during a study of CXCR3-negative and CXCR3-positive naive CD8 T cells. In the case of this clonotype: The target antigen is unknown.

Study results and limitations: TRB CDR3s were more hydrophobic in CXCR3-positive than in CXCR3-negative naive cells. Memory cells differed in TRBV-TRBJ usage, but naive CXCR3-negative and CXCR3-positive cells had similar usage. Fresh PBMCs served for most assays, and CXCR3 expression fell partially after cryopreservation. Diversity ran similarly high across both naive subsets but far lower in memory CD8+ cells.

This CDR3 is built from 14 residues. Germline loops: CDR1 SQVTM, CDR2 ANQGSEA. CD45RO-CCR7+CD27+CD95- cells counted as naive CD8+ T cells. Carrying UMI labels, the TRB cDNA libraries were prepared through 5' RACE. No DNA is given; TCRdb re-called the 5' RACE reads and lists each CDR3 protein once. The clone table shows roughly 100,000 distinct CDR3 sequences, with the ten largest holding roughly 0.38%. This TCR was sampled from a human donor in good health. Some clones in this sample may be carry-over from other donors' samples. The specimen was naive CXCR3+ CD8+ T cells from blood. Noted subset: CD45RO-CCR7+CD27+CD95- naive CD8+ T cells expressing CXCR3 (TNR3+). The chain is built from TRBV29-1 and TRBJ2-2. Here the CDR3 reads CSVEFGVNTGELFF.